This record looks at one TCR beta chain sequence and its context. What it binds is not known. Trimming pared 4 bases from V and 1 base from J, leaving 10 bases between. The CDR3 sequence is 14 residues long. Germline CDR1 is LGHNA and CDR2 is YSLEER. Amplification used 60 Vbeta primers and 13 Jbeta primers. Generated by immunoSEQ multiplex PCR, the TCRdb table keeps only in-frame clones and is missing some. Among approximately 90,000 clones listed, roughly three fifths were seen once. This sample stems from a study of cytomegalovirus exposure and HLA in healthy donors. Background on the study: Genotyping showed roughly 76% of over 350 donors falling in the Caucasian-associated ancestry cluster. Study results and caveats: Both high specificity and high sensitivity reportedly marked the classifier's diagnosis of cytomegalovirus status.

All donors participated as healthy donors of bone marrow. Sequencing input: PBMCs. This clonotype originated in a woman aged 25 to 39 in good health and CMV-seronegative. The chain has TRBV4-3 and TRBJ1-2; no clear D. CDR3: CASSPQAINYGYTF. The CDR3 DNA follows: TGCGCCAGCAGCCCCCAAGCGATTAACTATGGCTACACCTTC.